Listed below are T cell receptor beta chains from one sample, sequenced in a study of blood T cell repertoires in COVID-19. Data came from immunoSEQ multiplex PCR; TCRdb stores just in-frame clones and leaves some out. The sample has about 120,000 clones; 80% to 90% are singletons. Specimen: peripheral blood. These receptors were obtained from a human donor in a cohort sampled during active COVID-19. Both conserved end residues are part of each CDR3. The D gene is left open where the match is weak. Some rows have no size entry. The others give once, few or many, or a class for an expanded clone.

>TRBV6-5|-|TRBJ2-3|-
TGTGCCAGCAGTACAGGGCTAATTTTACCAGATACGCAGTATTTT
CASSTGLILPDTQYF
>TRBV9|few|TRBJ2-3|TRBD1
TGTGCCAGCAGCGTAGCCCATCCTGGGACAGGGATAGATACGCAGTATTTT
CASSVAHPGTGIDTQYF
>TRBV3-1/TRBV3-2|once|TRBJ1-2|-
TGTGCCAGCAGCCATTTACAGGGAAATGGCTACACCTTC
CASSHLQGNGYTF
>TRBV10-2|once|TRBJ1-1|-
TGCGCCAGCAGTGAGTATGAGGGGAACACTGAAGCTTTCTTT
CASSEYEGNTEAFF
>TRBV25-1|-|TRBJ2-5|TRBD1
TGTGCCAGCAGTGAAACCACAGGGGGCCGAGAGACCCAGTACTTC
CASSETTGGRETQYF
>TRBV18|-|TRBJ1-1|-
TGTGCCAGCTCACCTTCTTTACAGACGCAAACTGAAGCTTTCTTT
CASSPSLQTQTEAFF
>TRBV21-1|once|TRBJ2-1|-
TGTGCCAGCAGCAATCCGCCTCCGGGACTAGCTGGCAATGAGCAGTTCTTC
CASSNPPPGLAGNEQFF
>TRBV2|-|TRBJ2-7|TRBD2
TGTGCCAGCAGTGAATCCGGGGGGGGTCGGGAGCAGTACTTC
CASSESGGGREQYF
>TRBV5-6|-|TRBJ1-5|TRBD1
TGTGCCAGCAGCCGCGGACAGGCGAGCAATCAGCCCCAGCATTTT
CASSRGQASNQPQHF
>TRBV10-3|-|TRBJ2-3|TRBD2
TGTGCCATCAGCCCCAGCGGGGGGGCAGATACGCAGTATTTT
CAISPSGGADTQYF
>TRBV7-9|-|TRBJ2-7|-
TGTGCCAGCAGTCAAGACGGAGTAACGTCATACGAGCAGTACTTC
CASSQDGVTSYEQYF
>TRBV3-1/TRBV3-2|-|TRBJ2-5|-
TGTGCCAGCAGCCGTGCTATTCAAGAGACCCAGTACTTC
CASSRAIQETQYF
>TRBV5-1|-|TRBJ1-2|TRBD1
TGCGCCAGCAAAGGAGGGGGCGGCTACACCTTC
CASKGGGGYTF
>TRBV6-6|-|TRBJ2-3|TRBD2
TGTGCCAGCAGTGGGACTAGCGGGCCACAGGTTACGCAGTATTTT
CASSGTSGPQVTQYF
>TRBV3-1/TRBV3-2|-|TRBJ2-5|-
TGTGCCAGCAGCCAATTTCTACGGCAGCGCCAAGAGACCCAGTACTTC
CASSQFLRQRQETQYF
>TRBV4-1|-|TRBJ2-3|TRBD2
TGCGCCAGCAGTTTTACAAGCGGGGGGATCGCAGATACGCAGTATTTT
CASSFTSGGIADTQYF
>TRBV4-1|-|TRBJ2-6|-
TGCGCCAGCAGTCGTAGCTCTGGGGCCAACGTCCTGACTTTC
CASSRSSGANVLTF
>TRBV10-3|-|TRBJ1-3|TRBD1
TGTGCCAGCGAGGGACAGCCTACCTCTGGAAACACCATATATTTT
CASEGQPTSGNTIYF
>TRBV7-2|-|TRBJ2-2|TRBD1
TGTGCCAGCATCTTGGGATCAACAGGGGCCGGAGGAGGGGAGCTGTTTTTT
CASILGSTGAGGGELFF
>TRBV6-5|-|TRBJ2-2|-
TGTGCCAGCCATACAGGGATATCGTCCGGGGAGCTGTTTTTT
CASHTGISSGELFF
>TRBV5-1|-|TRBJ2-2|-
TGCGCCAGCAGCTCCGGGGTGGGGACCGGGGAGCTGTTTTTT
CASSSGVGTGELFF
>TRBV15|-|TRBJ1-5|-
TGTGCCACCAGCAGAGACGTCGCGTCAGGGGCCCAGCATTTT
CATSRDVASGAQHF
>TRBV5-1|few|TRBJ2-5|-
TGCGCCAGCAGCTTCATGGCCGACCAAGAGACCCAGTACTTC
CASSFMADQETQYF
>TRBV28|-|TRBJ1-4|-
TGTGCCAGCAGTTCGACAGGCGGTAATGAAAAACTGTTTTTT
CASSSTGGNEKLFF
>TRBV5-6|-|TRBJ2-3|-
TGTGCCAGCAGCTTGGTTTCCGGCACAGATACGCAGTATTTT
CASSLVSGTDTQYF
>TRBV7-2|-|TRBJ1-1|-
TGTGCCAGCAGCGGAGGGACGGGGAACACTGAAGCTTTCTTT
CASSGGTGNTEAFF
>TRBV11-2|-|TRBJ2-3|TRBD1
TGTGCCAGCAGCTTAGTTTATTCCCAGGGGGCAGATACGCAGTATTTT
CASSLVYSQGADTQYF
>TRBV21-1|-|TRBJ1-2|-
TGTGCCAGCAGCATACAGGGAATAAGGACCTTC
CASSIQGIRTF
>TRBV5-1|-|TRBJ1-1|-
TGCGCCAGCAGACCTCATACAGGTCCCTCGGTGTTGTCAGCTTTCTTT
CASRPHTGPSVLSAFF
>TRBV19|-|TRBJ1-6|TRBD1
TGTGCCAGTACCGAGGGACAGCCGAGCTCCTATAATTCACCCCTCCACTTT
CASTEGQPSSYNSPLHF
>TRBV25-1|-|TRBJ1-4|-
TGTGCCAGCAGTGATTCATCGGGTTTCGGTGAAAAACTGTTTTTT
CASSDSSGFGEKLFF
>TRBV2|-|TRBJ2-3|TRBD2
TGTGCCAGCAGCAAGACTAGCGGGGGGGCCGGTGATACGCAGTATTTT
CASSKTSGGAGDTQYF
>TRBV6-5|once|TRBJ2-7|TRBD1
TGTGCCAGCGGGACAGGCCCCCACTACGAGCAGTACTTC
CASGTGPHYEQYF
>TRBV3-1/TRBV3-2|once|TRBJ1-5|-
TGTGCCAGCAGCCAAGATCCCGTTCAGCCCCAGCATTTT
CASSQDPVQPQHF
>TRBV7-2|few|TRBJ2-7|-
TGTGCCAGCAGCCCCCTCGGTCAGGGTGCCGAGCAGTACTTC
CASSPLGQGAEQYF
>TRBV20-1|-|TRBJ1-5|-
TGCAGTGCTAGTCCCTCGGACAGCTATAATCAGCCCCAGCATTTT
CSASPSDSYNQPQHF
>TRBV6-6|-|TRBJ1-1|-
TGTGCCAGCAGTTACGCCAGGGCATATGAAGCTTTCTTT
CASSYARAYEAFF
>TRBV18|-|TRBJ1-6|TRBD1
TGTGCCAGCTCCCTGGGACAGGGGAACTCACCCCTCCACTTT
CASSLGQGNSPLHF
>TRBV6-6|-|TRBJ1-1|TRBD1
TGTGCCAGCAGGATGGGACAGGGGACATTTGAAGCTTTCTTT
CASRMGQGTFEAFF
>TRBV9|-|TRBJ2-5|TRBD2
TGTGCCAGCAGCGTAACCGGGGGGGGCTTAGAGACCCAGTACTTC
CASSVTGGGLETQYF
>TRBV9|-|TRBJ2-6|-
TGTGCCAGCTCCGAGGGGGCCAACGTCCTGACTTTC
CASSEGANVLTF
>TRBV7-9|-|TRBJ2-3|TRBD1
TGTGCCAGCAGCTTCCGGGACAGGAGTACAGATACGCAGTATTTT
CASSFRDRSTDTQYF
>TRBV10-2|-|TRBJ1-2|-
TGCGCCAGCGGGGGGTTTTATGGCTACACCTTC
CASGGFYGYTF
>TRBV5-5|-|TRBJ2-5|-
TGTGCCAGCAGCTTGGAGGCAGGGCTCGGCCGGTCGAGTAGGGAGACCCAGTACTTC
CASSLEAGLGRSSRETQYF
>TRBV13|once|TRBJ2-6|TRBD1
TGTGCCAGCAGCTTGGGGACAGGGGTTAATGGGGCCAACGTCCTGACTTTC
CASSLGTGVNGANVLTF
>TRBV5-4|-|TRBJ1-2|-
TGTGCCAGCAGCGTCTTGGACAGCTATGGCTACACCTTC
CASSVLDSYGYTF
>TRBV5-1|-|TRBJ2-7|-
TGCGCCAGCAGCTTGGGAGACGCGGGGGCGGGGGAGCAGTACTTC
CASSLGDAGAGEQYF
>TRBV27|-|TRBJ2-1|TRBD1
TGTGCCAGCAAGACTCTCATCGGGACAGGGGTCAATGAGCAGTTCTTC
CASKTLIGTGVNEQFF
>TRBV6-5|few|TRBJ1-2|-
TGTGCCAGCAGACGGTCCGGGAGGGGCTACACCTTC
CASRRSGRGYTF
>TRBV6-1|-|TRBJ2-1|TRBD1
TGTGCCAGCAGCGAAGAGGGACAGCCATACAATGAGCAGTTCTTC
CASSEEGQPYNEQFF
>TRBV10-2|-|TRBJ1-1|-
TGCGCCAGCAGTGCCAGCGGCCTGAACACTGAAGCTTTCTTT
CASSASGLNTEAFF
>TRBV2|-|TRBJ2-6|-
TGTGCCAGCAGTGAAGGAGCCCTACTCTCTGGGGCCAACGTCCTGACTTTC
CASSEGALLSGANVLTF
>TRBV5-4|once|TRBJ2-7|TRBD1
TGTGCCAGCAGCTTTGGCGTACAGGGGGCGGCCTACGAGCAGTACTTC
CASSFGVQGAAYEQYF
>TRBV5-4|-|TRBJ2-7|-
TGTGCCAGCAGCTTGGTGGGGCAGATCGGCTACGAGCAGTACTTC
CASSLVGQIGYEQYF
>TRBV29-1|-|TRBJ2-7|TRBD1
TGCAGCGTTGGGGACAGGGTTAGGACCTACGAGCAGTACTTC
CSVGDRVRTYEQYF
>TRBV10-3|-|TRBJ1-4|TRBD1
TGTGCCATCAGTGAACCCCCGGGACAGGGGAATGAAAAACTGTTTTTT
CAISEPPGQGNEKLFF
>TRBV5-1|once|TRBJ2-5|TRBD2
TGCGCCAGCAGCTTGTCAGCTAGCGGGGGGGTAGAGACCCAGTACTTC
CASSLSASGGVETQYF
>TRBV18|-|TRBJ2-5|TRBD1
TGTGCCAGCTCACTAAGACAGGGGATTTCTCAAGAGACCCAGTACTTC
CASSLRQGISQETQYF
>TRBV19|-|TRBJ2-7|TRBD1
TGTGCCAGTAGTGCGGACAGGGGGGGCTCCTACGAGCAGTACTTC
CASSADRGGSYEQYF
>TRBV6-6|once|TRBJ2-7|TRBD1
TGTGCCAGCAGTGCCGGACAGGGGCTCTCCTACGAGCAGTACTTC
CASSAGQGLSYEQYF